The next 8 T cell receptor beta chains were all read from a single sample in a study of T cells after yellow fever vaccination. TCRdb called the 5' RACE reads again in MiXCR, with one record for every CDR3 protein. The repertoire holds 250,000 to 350,000 distinct CDR3 sequences, with roughly 7% as singletons. This sample comprised PBMCs, obtained roughly 47 days after the first yellow fever vaccination. The receptor source for this set is a man between 18 and 29 years old who received the YFV17D yellow fever vaccine.

This clonotype was picked up a small number of times. The V and J genes are TRBV11-2 and TRBJ1-1, with D unclear. V dropped 1 base and J dropped 5 bases, with 14 bases sitting between them. Germline assignment: CDR1 SGHAT and CDR2 FQNNGV. This CDR3 has 15 amino acids. CDR3 region: CASSLGYGDRTEAFF. CDR3 DNA: TGTGCCAGCAGCTTAGGGTACGGTGATAGGACTGAAGCTTTCTTT. The variable domain in full, completed from reference TRBV11-2 and TRBJ1-1, reads EAGVAQSPRYKIIEKRQSVAFWCNPISGHATLYWYQQILGQGPKLLIQFQNNGVVDDSQLPKDRFSAERLKGVDSTLKIQPAKLEDSAVYLCASSLGYGDRTEAFFGQGTRLTVV.

This clonotype was seen only a few times. The rearrangement joins TRBV5-1 to TRBJ2-1; D possibly corresponds to TRBD2 (6 bases). Germline CDR1 and CDR2: SGHRS and YFSETQ. V was shortened by 4 bases and J by 9 bases, with 20 bases between the two germline ends. The CDR3 sequence is 15 residues long. CDR3 region: CASSKQPGRLGEQFF. CDR3 nucleotide sequence: TGCGCCAGCAGCAAGCAGCCGGGGAGGTTGGGTGAGCAGTTCTTC.

This clonotype was counted between two and nine times. This chain connects TRBV7-8 to TRBJ1-5; D is undetermined. Trimming left V 2 bases short and J 5 bases short, with 10 bases between. Germline assignment: CDR1 SGHVS and CDR2 FQNEAQ. This CDR3 has 14 residues. Here the CDR3 DNA reads TGTGCCAGCAGCTTATTCCCCGGGGATCAGCCCCAGCATTTT. It translates to CASSLFPGDQPQHF. Supplemented by reference TRBV7-8 and TRBJ1-5, the full variable domain reads GAGVSQSPRYKVAKRGQDVALRCDPISGHVSLFWYQQALGQGPEFLTYFQNEAQLDKSGLPSDRFFAERPEGSVSTLKIQRTQQEDSAVYLCASSLFPGDQPQHFGDGTRLSIL.

This clonotype was detected only a few times. V is TRBV27 and J is TRBJ1-5, with D perhaps matching TRBD1 (6 bases). Trimming took off 6 bases at V and 0 bases at J, with 12 bases between the two ends. In germline, CDR1 is MNHEY, CDR2 SMNVEV (reference sequence). This CDR3 contains 15 residues. The CDR3 bases are TGTGCCAGCAGGAAACAGGGCTATAGCAATCAGCCCCAGCATTTT. It encodes CASRKQGYSNQPQHF.

The chain couples TRBV27 to TRBJ1-4; 11 bases fit TRBD1. With V trimmed by 5 bases and J by 6 bases, 5 bases remained unmatched. Germline V lookup: CDR1 MNHEY, CDR2 SMNVEV (reference sequence). This CDR3 contains 15 residues. The CDR3 loop reads CASSPRTGGYEKLFF. CDR3 in DNA: TGTGCCAGCAGTCCGCGGACAGGGGGCTATGAAAAACTGTTTTTT. Together with reference TRBV27 and TRBJ1-4, the CDR3 gives the full variable domain: EAQVTQNPRYLITVTGKKLTVTCSQNMNHEYMSWYRQDPGLGLRQIYYSMNVEVTDKGDVPEGYKVSRKEKRNFPLILESPSPNQTSLYFCASSPRTGGYEKLFFGSGTQLSVL.

This chain uses TRBV5-1 with TRBJ2-7, with D perhaps matching TRBD2 (6 bases). CDR3 length equals 14 residues. Trimming stripped 0 bases from V and 3 bases from J, with 10 bases between. CDR1 SGHRS and CDR2 YFSETQ come from the germline V gene. This CDR3 reads CASSLEGGNYEQYF. The CDR3 DNA follows: TGCGCCAGCAGCTTGGAGGGCGGGAACTACGAGCAGTACTTC.

This clonotype was detected a few times. The rearrangement uses TRBV4-3 and TRBJ1-5; no clear D. The length of the CDR3 is 13 residues. Germline CDR1 reads LGHNA; CDR2 reads YSLEER. Trimming cost V 0 bases and J 9 bases, with 9 bases left between them. The CDR3, as DNA: TGCGCCAGCAGCCAAGATAGGCTTAGGCCCCAGCATTTT. This translates into CASSQDRLRPQHF.

There are a few counts of this clonotype. V and J are TRBV5-1 and TRBJ1-2; maybe TRBD1 (5 bases). This CDR3 is built from 12 residues. V shed 6 bases and J shed 8 bases, with 14 bases lying between them. Germline loops: CDR1 SGHRS, CDR2 YFSETQ. CDR3 nucleotide sequence: TGCGCCAGCACGTTTGCTGGGGGGGGCTACACCTTC. It yields the protein CASTFAGGGYTF.